Each of the 32 T cell receptor beta chains below was sequenced from the same sample in a study of shared clonotypes between healthy human individuals. Sequenced by immunoSEQ multiplex PCR; TCRdb stores in-frame clones only, minus some. The table has roughly 2,000,000 clones, just under 95% seen once. The naive CD8 population came from CD45RO-negative cells selected for CCR7, without terminally differentiated effector memory CD45RA+ cells. The sample was naive CD8+ T cells from PBMCs. The receptors were gathered from a man aged 18-30 years in good health. Some clones in this sample may be carry-over from other donors' samples.

This clone has a handful of counts. The chain combines TRBV25-1 with TRBJ1-1; 12 nucleotides line up with TRBD1. After removal of 3 bases from V and 6 bases from J, the junction contained 2 bases not matched to a gene. The CDR3 has 14 residues. CDR1 is MGHDK, CDR2 SYGVNS, per germline. In DNA form, the CDR3 reads TGTGCCAGCAGTGAGCGGGACAGGGGGCCTGAAGCTTTCTTT. This encodes CASSERDRGPEAFF.

The gene calls are TRBV6-6 and TRBJ1-2; D not certain. There are 15 residues in the CDR3. CDR1 and CDR2 (germline): MNHNY, SVGAGI (reference sequence). The V end was cut by 5 bases, the J end by 4 bases, with 17 bases between. DNA for the CDR3: TGTGCCAGCAGTCCCCCGTTGCCTACTGGCTATGGCTACACCTTC. Protein product: CASSPPLPTGYGYTF.

In DNA form, the CDR3 reads TGTGCCAGCAGTGGCCTCGTGTACGGCGGTCTTGGTACAGATACGCAGTATTTT. The encoded protein is CASSGLVYGGLGTDTQYF. The chain joins TRBV6-1 to TRBJ2-3, with D uncertain. This CDR3 comprises 18 residues. V shed 4 bases and J shed 3 bases, with 23 bases lying between them. Germline V lookup: CDR1 MNHNS, CDR2 SASEGT.

The chain combines TRBV6-5 with TRBJ2-7, with a possible D match to TRBD2 (6 bases). Trimming left V 5 bases short and J 2 bases short, with 13 bases between. This CDR3 region has 14 residues. CDR1 and CDR2 from the germline V gene are MNHEY and SVGAGI. The CDR3 spells CASSGRLVPYEQYF. The DNA of the CDR3 is TGTGCCAGCAGTGGACGACTAGTCCCCTACGAGCAGTACTTC.

The chain combines TRBV7-9 with TRBJ1-1; weak D call: TRBD1 (5 bases). CDR3 size: 13 residues. Per the germline V gene, CDR1 is SEHNR and CDR2 is FQNEAQ (reference sequence). Trimming pared 10 bases from V and 1 base from J, leaving 13 bases between. CDR3 nucleotides: TGTGCCACCCTGGGGCACAAGAACACTGAAGCTTTCTTT. It yields the protein CATLGHKNTEAFF. Filled out from reference TRBV7-9 and TRBJ1-1, the complete variable domain reads DTGVSQNPRHKITKRGQNVTFRCDPISEHNRLYWYRQTLGQGPEFLTYFQNEAQLEKSRLLSDRFSAERPKGSFSTLEIQRTEQGDSAMYLCATLGHKNTEAFFGQGTRLTVV.

V gene TRBV19 combines with J gene TRBJ1-1; D is undetermined. The CDR3 contains 13 residues. The V gene's germline CDR1 is LNHDA and CDR2 SQIVND (reference sequence). V lost 7 bases and J 0 bases, leaving 9 bases between the germline ends. CDR3 sequence reads: CASIDEMNTEAFF. For the CDR3, the DNA is TGTGCCAGTATTGATGAAATGAACACTGAAGCTTTCTTT.

The CDR3 reads CASSPRDRVGETQYF. In DNA form, the CDR3 reads TGTGCCAGCAGCCCACGGGACAGGGTAGGGGAGACCCAGTACTTC. The V and J genes are TRBV7-9 and TRBJ2-5; TRBD1 matches 9 bases. Germline V CDR1 and CDR2: SEHNR, FQNEAQ (reference sequence). V lost 5 bases to trimming and J lost 5 bases; unmatched junction nucleotides: 9. The CDR3 has 15 residues.

This sequence joins TRBV28 and TRBJ1-2; no reliable D call. Trimming took off 6 bases at V and 5 bases at J, with 13 bases between the two ends. From germline, CDR1 is MDHEN and CDR2 SYDVKM. The CDR3 loop spans 13 amino acids. Here the CDR3 reads CASRGRGDYGYTF. The CDR3 DNA is TGTGCCAGCAGGGGTCGGGGTGATTATGGCTACACCTTC.

The chain uses TRBV29-1 and TRBJ2-1, with D possibly called TRBD1 or TRBD2 (6 bases each). The germline V gene encodes CDR1 SQVTM and CDR2 ANQGSEA. CDR3 length: 14 amino acids. Trimming cost V 6 bases and J 8 bases, with 20 bases left between them. DNA of the CDR3: TGCAGCGTAATATCCGGGGGCTTCGGCGATGAGCAGTTCTTC. This sequence encodes CSVISGGFGDEQFF.

The CDR3, as DNA: TGTGCCAGCAGCTTAGGAGGGTACGGGACCTTTACCTACGAGCAGTACTTC. It yields the protein CASSLGGYGTFTYEQYF. This chain uses TRBV7-6 with TRBJ2-7, with D perhaps assigned TRBD1 or TRBD2 (5 bases each). V was shortened by 1 base and J by 2 bases, with 18 bases between the two germline ends. CDR1 SGHVS and CDR2 FNYEAQ come from the germline V gene. This CDR3 contains 17 residues.

V usage is TRBV7-6 and J usage is TRBJ1-2, with 9 bases identical to TRBD1. Germline values: CDR1 SGHVS, CDR2 FNYEAQ. CDR3 length equals 16 residues. Trimming removed 5 bases from V and 5 bases from J; junction bases left unmatched: 12. The DNA for the CDR3 is TGTGCCAGCAGCCTCGGGGGACAGGGTGTAAAGTATGGCTACACCTTC. Its protein product is CASSLGGQGVKYGYTF.

The chain combines TRBV4-2 with TRBJ1-5; D possibly corresponds to TRBD1 (6 bases). Germline V gene data show CDR1 as LGHNA and CDR2 as YNFKEQ. This CDR3 is built from 16 residues. The V end was cut by 0 bases, the J end by 6 bases, with 15 bases between. In DNA form, the CDR3 reads TGTGCCAGCAGCCAAGAAAGCAGGGGAAAGAGTCAGCCCCAGCATTTT. It encodes CASSQESRGKSQPQHF.

The genes are TRBV7-9 and TRBJ2-5; tentatively, D is TRBD1 (5 bases). With 2 bases removed from V and 2 bases from J, the gap between germline ends came to 9 bases. Germline V gives CDR1 SEHNR, CDR2 FQNEAQ (reference sequence). The length of the CDR3 is 14 residues. The CDR3 coding sequence is TGTGCCAGCAGCTTACCAGGGAAACAAGAGACCCAGTACTTC. Translated, it gives CASSLPGKQETQYF.

J is TRBJ2-5 and V is TRBV7-9; TRBD2 aligns across 7 bases. Germline assignment: CDR1 SEHNR and CDR2 FQNEAQ (reference sequence). V lost 1 base and J lost 4; bases outside the gene matches: 9. The CDR3 extends over 16 amino acids. In DNA, the CDR3 is TGTGCCAGCAGCTTAGGGTGGCGGGAGAGGGGAGAGACCCAGTACTTC. Its translation is CASSLGWRERGETQYF.

V gene TRBV7-2 combines with J gene TRBJ2-7; D assignment may be TRBD1 or TRBD2 (5 bases each). Germline V gene data show CDR1 as SGHTA and CDR2 as FQGNSA. V shed 3 bases and J shed 6 bases, with 12 bases lying between them. The CDR3 runs to 13 residues. This CDR3 is CASSFAGAREQYF. The DNA of the CDR3 is TGTGCCAGCAGCTTTGCCGGGGCTCGCGAGCAGTACTTC.

A single count supports this clone. This sequence joins TRBV29-1 and TRBJ2-1, with D unresolved. CDR1 SQVTM and CDR2 ANQGSEA come from the germline V gene. The CDR3 length is 14 residues. V gave up 6 bases and J gave up 9 bases, with 21 bases separating them. The CDR3: CSVIFAASHREQFF. DNA of the CDR3: TGCAGCGTCATATTTGCGGCGTCCCATCGTGAGCAGTTCTTC.

The chain carries TRBV14 and TRBJ1-1; D gene ambiguous. Germline CDR1 reads SGHDN; CDR2 reads FVKESK. The CDR3 runs 16 residues. Trimming removed 1 base at V and 1 base at J, with 13 bases between. Here the CDR3 DNA reads TGTGCCAGCAGCCAAGTCCGCCAGGTCCGGAACACTGAAGCTTTCTTT. Translation: CASSQVRQVRNTEAFF.

V usage is TRBV13 and J usage is TRBJ2-3, with TRBD2 matching over 7 bases. Trimming cost V 2 bases and J 3 bases; bases outside gene matches: 11. From germline, CDR1 is PRHDT and CDR2 FYEKMQ (reference sequence). The CDR3 is 17 residues long. This CDR3 reads CASSLNLLAETTDTQYF. CDR3 DNA sequence: TGTGCCAGCAGCTTAAATCTCCTAGCGGAGACAACAGATACGCAGTATTTT.

DNA for the CDR3: TGTGCCAGCAGCTTAGGGACATTCTCTAGCACAGATACGCAGTATTTT. Translating gives CASSLGTFSSTDTQYF. This chain uses TRBV7-9 with TRBJ2-3; tentatively, D is TRBD1 (5 bases). This CDR3 is 16 amino acids long. CDR1 is SEHNR and CDR2 is FQNEAQ in the germline V gene (reference sequence). The ends were cut back, 1 base at V and 0 bases at J, with 11 bases in the middle. The full variable domain, completed using reference TRBV7-9 and TRBJ2-3, is DTGVSQNPRHKITKRGQNVTFRCDPISEHNRLYWYRQTLGQGPEFLTYFQNEAQLEKSRLLSDRFSAERPKGSFSTLEIQRTEQGDSAMYLCASSLGTFSSTDTQYFGPGTRLTVL.

This rearrangement joins TRBV7-9 to TRBJ2-1; 8 positions match TRBD2. The length of the CDR3 is 15 residues. Trimming at V came to 1 base and at J to 8 bases, leaving 7 bases not matched to a gene. The germline gives CDR1 SEHNR, CDR2 FQNEAQ (reference sequence). This CDR3 is CASSLVAGINHEQFF. DNA of the CDR3: TGTGCCAGCAGCTTAGTAGCGGGAATCAACCATGAGCAGTTCTTC.

CDR3 DNA: TGTGCCAGCAGCTTAGCTGGTACCCCTCGCCTCTCCGGCTACACCTTC. Translating it yields CASSLAGTPRLSGYTF. The chain carries TRBV7-9 and TRBJ1-2; D is unclear. Trimming left V 0 bases short and J 8 bases short, with 19 bases between. The CDR3 covers 16 residues. The germline V gene has CDR1 SEHNR and CDR2 FQNEAQ (reference sequence).

This rearrangement joins TRBV27 to TRBJ2-1; 7 bases map to TRBD1. Germline CDR1 reads MNHEY; CDR2 reads SMNVEV (reference sequence). The V gene end was trimmed by 6 bases and the J gene end by 6 bases; junction bases not matched to a gene: 5. This CDR3 region has 13 residues. The CDR3 nucleotides read TGTGCCAGCAGCTCCGGGACAGTCAATGAGCAGTTCTTC. Translation: CASSSGTVNEQFF.

The chain combines TRBV23-1 with TRBJ1-1; perhaps TRBD1 as D (6 bases). TRBV23-1 is an open reading frame whose function is uncertain. CDR3 length equals 11 residues. Deletions cut 8 bases from V and 5 bases from J, with 9 bases between. The CDR3 sequence: CASRQETEAFF. The CDR3 coding sequence is TGCGCCAGCCGACAGGAGACTGAAGCTTTCTTT.

The chain's CDR3 is CASSDGGRHEQYF. Written as DNA, the CDR3 is TGTGCCAGCAGTGATGGGGGGCGGCACGAGCAGTACTTC. The V gene is TRBV6-1, the J gene TRBJ2-7; D might be TRBD1 or TRBD2, each matching 6 bases. Germline CDR1 is MNHNS and CDR2 is SASEGT. V lost 3 bases, J lost 5 bases, and 11 bases lay in between. The CDR3 runs 13 residues.

This rearrangement joins TRBV7-9 to TRBJ2-3; no reliable D call. Germline V gene data show CDR1 as SEHNR and CDR2 as FQNEAQ (reference sequence). This CDR3 region has 14 residues. V was shortened by 8 bases and J by 5 bases, with 17 bases between the two germline ends. CDR3 residues: CASARARVRDTQYF. CDR3 DNA: TGTGCCAGCGCTCGGGCTAGAGTGAGAGATACGCAGTATTTT.

The rearrangement joins TRBV6-5 to TRBJ1-1; TRBD1 matches 7 bases. This CDR3 has 14 residues. V was pared by 6 bases and J by 5 bases, with 9 bases of the junction left unmatched. Germline V lookup: CDR1 MNHEY, CDR2 SVGAGI. The CDR3 nucleotides read TGTGCCAGCAGAAGACAGGGTTCATGGACTGAAGCTTTCTTT. It translates to CASRRQGSWTEAFF.

The V and J genes are TRBV10-2 and TRBJ1-1; possibly TRBD1 for D (6 bases). CDR3 length: 14 residues. V lost 0 bases and J 10 bases, leaving 15 bases between the germline ends. In germline, CDR1 is WSHSY, CDR2 SAAADI. DNA of the CDR3: TGCGCCAGCAGTGAGTCGCGGGTTCCAGGGGCAGCTTTCTTT. This sequence encodes CASSESRVPGAAFF.

V usage is TRBV29-1 and J usage is TRBJ1-1; tentatively, D is TRBD1 (6 bases). This CDR3 region has 13 residues. CDR1 and CDR2 from the germline V gene are SQVTM and ANQGSEA. Trimming cost V 8 bases and J 7 bases, with 20 bases left between them. The CDR3 protein is CSSDQGTPHEAFF. The CDR3 DNA reads as TGCAGCTCTGACCAAGGGACACCCCATGAAGCTTTCTTT.

The CDR3: CASSAGTVGTQYF. CDR3 in DNA: TGCGCCAGCAGCGCCGGGACAGTCGGGACCCAGTACTTC. The rearrangement joins TRBV4-1 to TRBJ2-5; 7 bases agree with TRBD1. CDR1 is MGHRA, CDR2 YSYEKL, per germline. Losses at the gene ends were 5 bases for V and 7 bases for J; bases not matched to a gene: 7. The CDR3 covers 13 residues.

This rearrangement joins TRBV14 to TRBJ2-2; D call uncertain. This CDR3 is built from 15 residues. V was pared by 5 bases and J by 4 bases, with 14 bases between. Germline values: CDR1 SGHDN, CDR2 FVKESK. The CDR3 sequence: CASSSGLSRTGELFF. CDR3 nucleotide sequence: TGTGCCAGCAGCTCCGGGTTATCTCGCACCGGGGAGCTGTTTTTT.

The rearrangement joins TRBV7-2 to TRBJ1-2; 7 nucleotides agree with TRBD1. V trimming: 5 bases; J trimming: 2 bases; junction bases outside the gene matches: 11. Per germline, CDR1 SGHTA and CDR2 FQGNSA. CDR3 length: 16 residues. In nucleotides, the CDR3 is TGTGCCAGCAGCCCCTTGGACAGGCGAACCAACTATGGCTACACCTTC. Translating it yields CASSPLDRRTNYGYTF.

The chain couples TRBV28 to TRBJ2-7; 8 nucleotides align to TRBD2. Trimming removed 6 bases from V and 4 bases from J; junction bases left unmatched: 8. This CDR3 is built from 14 residues. Germline V CDR1 and CDR2: MDHEN, SYDVKM. This CDR3 is CASSASGTRYEQYF. Here the CDR3 DNA reads TGTGCCAGCAGCGCCTCCGGGACTAGGTACGAGCAGTACTTC.